The 30 T cell receptor beta chains below come from one sample, sequenced in a study of blood T cell repertoires in COVID-19. The method was immunoSEQ multiplex PCR; TCRdb's version includes in-frame clones alone and lacks a portion of them. The table lists around 180,000 clones, 70% to 90% of them singletons. Sequencing was done on a sample of peripheral blood. The receptors stem from a man aged 65-85 years with active or convalescent COVID-19.

This chain connects TRBV25-1 to TRBJ2-4; 9 bases are a match to TRBD2. Losses at the gene ends were 5 bases for V and 2 bases for J; bases not matched to a gene: 7. In germline, CDR1 is MGHDK, CDR2 SYGVNS. This CDR3 spans 16 amino acids. The CDR3 reads CASSPTAGGTKNIQYF. The CDR3 bases are TGTGCCAGCAGTCCCACAGCGGGAGGAACCAAAAACATTCAGTACTTC.

The chain couples TRBV28 to TRBJ2-6; 10 positions agree with TRBD1. The trim removed 6 bases at V and 4 bases at J, leaving 9 bases unmatched. The CDR3 covers 17 residues. In germline, CDR1 is MDHEN, CDR2 SYDVKM. The CDR3, as DNA: TGTGCCAGCAGACCCGGGACAGGGGTACCCGGGGCCAACGTCCTGACTTTC. Protein product: CASRPGTGVPGANVLTF.

The V gene is TRBV10-3, the J gene TRBJ2-7, with 16 positions matching TRBD2. This CDR3 has 14 residues. In germline, CDR1 is ENHRY, CDR2 SYGVKD. Trimming removed 11 bases from V and 9 bases from J; junction bases left unmatched: 10. The CDR3 DNA reads TGTGCCGTAGGGGGACTAGCGGGAGGGGCGGGGCAGTACTTC. This sequence encodes CAVGGLAGGAGQYF.

The chain recombines TRBV5-5 with TRBJ2-3; D ambiguous. V lost 3 bases and J lost 4, with 3 bases in between. Germline values: CDR1 SGHKS, CDR2 YYEKEE (reference sequence). This CDR3 spans 11 amino acids. As DNA, the CDR3 is TGTGCCAGCAGCTCATCAGATACGCAGTATTTT. Translated: CASSSSDTQYF.

The chain uses TRBV7-8 and TRBJ1-6; 8 positions agree with TRBD1. V was pared by 4 bases and J by 11 bases, with 7 bases of the junction left unmatched. Germline V gene lookup returns CDR1 SGHVS and CDR2 FQNEAQ. The CDR3 has 14 residues. CDR3 nucleotides: TGTGCCAGCAGCTCGGACAGGGAAATTCCACCCCTCCACTTT. It yields the protein CASSSDREIPPLHF.

The chain couples TRBV7-6 to TRBJ2-7; possibly TRBD2 for D (5 bases). V lost 3 bases and J lost 7, with 16 bases in between. CDR3 size: 14 residues. The V gene's germline CDR1 is SGHVS and CDR2 FNYEAQ. The CDR3 reads CASSLSNRGGEQYF. The CDR3 nucleotides read TGTGCCAGCAGCTTGTCAAATCGGGGTGGGGAGCAGTACTTC.

V usage is TRBV7-2 and J usage is TRBJ1-4, with a tentative D call TRBD1 (6 bases). CDR3 length: 14 amino acids. With 7 bases removed from V and 8 bases from J, the gap between germline ends came to 17 bases. Germline assignment: CDR1 SGHTA and CDR2 FQGNSA. The CDR3 sequence: CASTPTGPGEKLFF. In DNA form, the CDR3 reads TGTGCCAGCACCCCGACAGGCCCGGGGGAAAAACTGTTTTTT.

In this sample, this clone turned up once. The J gene is TRBJ2-7, the V gene TRBV27, with TRBD2 matching over 10 bases. Germline CDR1 and CDR2: MNHEY and SMNVEV (reference sequence). V trimming: 6 bases; J trimming: 2 bases; junction bases outside the gene matches: 7. The CDR3 loop spans 15 amino acids. In nucleotides, the CDR3 is TGTGCCAGCAGCCGTAGCGGGAGGCCAACCTACGAGCAGTACTTC. Amino acids: CASSRSGRPTYEQYF.

V gene TRBV4-3 combines with J gene TRBJ1-1; D is uncertain. CDR3 length: 13 residues. V was pared by 0 bases and J by 11 bases, with 13 bases between. The germline V gene has CDR1 LGHNA and CDR2 YSLEER. CDR3 protein: CASSQDLEGVAFF. CDR3 bases: TGCGCCAGCAGCCAAGATCTGGAGGGAGTGGCTTTCTTT.

The chain uses TRBV19 and TRBJ1-6; 8 bases fit TRBD1. Germline V gene sequence: CDR1 LNHDA, CDR2 SQIVND (reference sequence). The V and J ends lost 2 bases and 8 bases, in that order; junction bases with no gene match: 2. This CDR3 is 14 amino acids long. CDR3 in DNA: TGTGCCAGTAGTATATTGGACAGGGATTCACCCCTCCACTTT. This translates into CASSILDRDSPLHF.

The chain links TRBV6-5 to TRBJ2-1, with 9 nucleotides matching TRBD1. The junction had 7 bases not matched to a gene; V was cut back by 2 bases and J by 8 bases. The germline V gene has CDR1 MNHEY and CDR2 SVGAGI. The CDR3 has 15 amino acids. The CDR3 reads CASSYDYRGPYEQFF. CDR3 nucleotide sequence: TGTGCCAGCAGTTACGATTACAGGGGGCCCTATGAGCAGTTCTTC.

The rearrangement uses TRBV7-6 and TRBJ1-3; 8 bases agree with TRBD1. In germline, CDR1 is SGHVS, CDR2 FNYEAQ. V lost 1 base to trimming and J lost 0 bases; unmatched junction nucleotides: 5. The CDR3 sequence is 17 residues long. The CDR3 DNA reads TGTGCCAGCAGCTTAGGAAAGGACAGGGCCTCTGGAAACACCATATATTTT. Its translation is CASSLGKDRASGNTIYF.

The chain uses TRBV2 and TRBJ2-1; 9 nucleotides align to TRBD2. Per germline, CDR1 SNHLY and CDR2 FYNNEI. CDR3 length: 13 amino acids. The V segment lost 7 bases and the J segment 7 bases; nucleotides outside the gene matches: 5. CDR3 DNA: TGTGCCAGCACGTCTAGCGGGATTAATGAGCAGTTCTTC. It specifies CASTSSGINEQFF.

This chain joins TRBV3-1 (or the pseudogene TRBV3-2) and TRBJ1-2; 10 nucleotides agree with TRBD1. V shed 6 bases, J shed 8 bases, and the junction held 12 bases outside the gene matches. Germline V lookup: CDR1 LGHDT, CDR2 YNNKEL (reference sequence). The CDR3 is 15 amino acids. The CDR3 is CASSTIPGQGSGYTF. The DNA of the CDR3 is TGTGCCAGCAGTACAATCCCGGGACAGGGGAGCGGCTACACCTTC.

This clone was found a few times. The chain has TRBV7-9 and TRBJ1-6; 7 bases are shared with TRBD1. The CDR3 has 15 amino acids. The V segment lost 5 bases and the J segment 6 bases; nucleotides outside the gene matches: 7. Germline V CDR1 and CDR2: SEHNR, FQNEAQ (reference sequence). The CDR3 DNA follows: TGTGCCAGCAGCGCACAGGGGCACGGTAATTCACCCCTCCACTTT. It is translated as CASSAQGHGNSPLHF.

The rearrangement uses TRBV5-4 and TRBJ2-1; 7 bases agree with TRBD2. This CDR3 has 16 residues. The J segment lost 0 bases and the V segment lost 0 bases, leaving 3 bases of the junction unmatched. Germline loops: CDR1 SGHNT, CDR2 YYREEE (reference sequence). The CDR3 DNA reads TGTGCCAGCAGCTTGGGTTCTAGCGGCTCCTACAATGAGCAGTTCTTC. It is translated as CASSLGSSGSYNEQFF.

V and J are TRBV6-2 or TRBV6-3 and TRBJ2-5; 8 nucleotides line up with TRBD1. The CDR3 length is 16 residues. Germline V gives CDR1 MNHEY, CDR2 SVGEGT. The junction had 7 bases not matched to a gene; V was cut back by 0 bases and J by 4 bases. CDR3 nucleotides: TGTGCCAGCAGTTACTCGAGCAGGGGGCGAGGAGAGACCCAGTACTTC. Amino acids: CASSYSSRGRGETQYF.

This chain uses TRBV2 with TRBJ1-4; D perhaps matches TRBD1 (5 bases). There are 15 residues in the CDR3. Trimming removed 6 bases from V and 3 bases from J, with 14 bases in between. Germline V CDR1 and CDR2: SNHLY, FYNNEI. This chain's CDR3 is CASSAGSGSNEKLFF. The DNA for the CDR3 is TGTGCCAGCAGCGCAGGGTCAGGGTCTAATGAAAAACTGTTTTTT.

V usage is TRBV24-1 and J usage is TRBJ2-1, with 10 bases fitting TRBD2. Looked up from germline, CDR1 is KGHDR and CDR2 is SFDVKD. The CDR3 runs to 17 residues. J was trimmed by 5 bases and V by 0 bases; bases with no gene match: 6. The CDR3 loop is CATSDLSGTSDHNEQFF. The CDR3 DNA sequence: TGTGCCACCAGTGATTTGAGCGGGACTAGCGATCACAATGAGCAGTTCTTC.

The gene calls are TRBV7-2 and TRBJ1-6; a possible D gene is TRBD1 (5 bases). Per the germline V gene, CDR1 is SGHTA and CDR2 is FQGNSA. V was trimmed by 5 bases and J by 9 bases, leaving 14 bases between them. The CDR3 loop spans 14 amino acids. The CDR3 DNA follows: TGTGCCAGCAGCCCGGGGGGGGATGGTTCACCCCTCCACTTT. It codes for CASSPGGDGSPLHF.

The gene calls are TRBV15 and TRBJ2-5; weak D call: TRBD1 (5 bases). Between the trimmed V and J ends, which lost 3 bases and 4 bases, there was a span of 18 bases. The CDR3 has 16 residues. CDR1 is LNHNV, CDR2 YYDKDF, per germline (reference sequence). The CDR3 nucleotides are TGTGCCACCAGCAGGGCCGCCATAGGGGCCGGAGAGACCCAGTACTTC. Amino acids: CATSRAAIGAGETQYF.

In DNA form, the CDR3 reads TGTGCCAGCCGGTTACAGAATGAGCAGTTCTTC. Encoded protein: CASRLQNEQFF. This chain connects TRBV5-6 to TRBJ2-1; the D is unclear. Germline loops: CDR1 SGHDT, CDR2 YYEEEE. V was pared by 7 bases and J by 7 bases, with 9 bases between. CDR3 length equals 11 residues. Using reference TRBV5-6 and TRBJ2-1 for the parts outside the CDR3, the full variable domain is DAGVTQSPTHLIKTRGQQVTLRCSPKSGHDTVSWYQQALGQGPQFIFQYYEEEERQRGNFPDRFSGHQFPNYSSELNVNALLLGDSALYLCASRLQNEQFFGPGTRLTVL.

A remark on this clone: Other DNA sequences within the sample encode an identical CDR3. The V call is TRBV12-3 or TRBV12-4, the J call TRBJ2-7; no definite D call. The CDR3 loop spans 11 amino acids. Trimming stripped 6 bases from V and 2 bases from J, with 5 bases between. The DNA for the CDR3 is TGTGCCAGCAGCCCCGCCTACGAGCAGTACTTC. This translates into CASSPAYEQYF.

The chain joins TRBV7-2 to TRBJ1-6, with a weak D call TRBD1 (6 bases). The V gene lost 4 bases and the J gene lost 10 bases, with 11 bases spanning the gap. Germline lookup yields CDR1 SGHTA and CDR2 FQGNSA. CDR3 length: 13 amino acids. CDR3 coding DNA: TGTGCCAGCAGCTGGACAGCCGAATCACCCCTCCACTTT. It is translated as CASSWTAESPLHF.

V is TRBV6-2 or TRBV6-3 and J is TRBJ1-2; 7 bases are shared with TRBD1. The CDR3 sequence is 13 residues long. CDR1 and CDR2 from the germline V gene are MNHEY and SVGEGT. J was trimmed by 4 bases and V by 5 bases; bases with no gene match: 4. CDR3: CASSTGEGYGYTF. CDR3 DNA: TGTGCCAGCAGTACAGGGGAAGGCTATGGCTACACCTTC.

This chain connects TRBV19 to TRBJ2-4, with 11 bases aligning to TRBD1. This CDR3 comprises 15 residues. CDR1 and CDR2 from the germline V gene are LNHDA and SQIVND (reference sequence). V lost 7 bases to trimming and J lost 8 bases; unmatched junction nucleotides: 10. CDR3 protein: CASKRDRGWSDIQYF. The CDR3, as DNA: TGTGCCAGTAAACGGGACAGGGGGTGGTCGGACATTCAGTACTTC.

The chain employs TRBV7-6 and TRBJ1-1, with D tentatively TRBD1 (6 bases). Germline V gene sequence: CDR1 SGHVS, CDR2 FNYEAQ. CDR3 length equals 16 residues. V lost 4 bases and J lost 4, with 19 bases in between. The CDR3 sequence: CASSSGPRGIITEAFF. CDR3 sequence (DNA): TGTGCCAGCAGCTCTGGCCCCAGGGGCATTATCACTGAAGCTTTCTTT.

This chain joins TRBV18 and TRBJ1-1; D gene uncertain. The germline V gene has CDR1 KGHSH and CDR2 LQKENI. V dropped 2 bases and J dropped 5 bases, with 18 bases sitting between them. CDR3 length equals 16 residues. The DNA for the CDR3 is TGTGCCAGCTCACCAGAGCCTCGGACTTGGGGAACTGAAGCTTTCTTT. This translates into CASSPEPRTWGTEAFF.

The J gene is TRBJ2-7, the V gene TRBV7-2; TRBD1 aligns across 9 bases. Germline CDR1 is SGHTA and CDR2 is FQGNSA. J was trimmed by 2 bases and V by 3 bases; bases with no gene match: 8. This CDR3 contains 16 residues. CDR3: CASSFVGTGLTYEQYF. In DNA form, the CDR3 reads TGTGCCAGCAGCTTTGTCGGGACAGGGCTTACCTACGAGCAGTACTTC.

This clone appeared once. The chain couples TRBV6-6 to TRBJ2-3; D may be TRBD1 (5 bases). V was clipped by 7 bases and J by 4 bases, with 12 bases between them. The CDR3 covers 13 residues. Germline values: CDR1 MNHNY, CDR2 SVGAGI (reference sequence). CDR3: CASKGVGADTQYF. In nucleotides, the CDR3 is TGTGCCAGCAAAGGGGTTGGCGCAGATACGCAGTATTTT.